This T cell receptor beta chain derives from a study of molecular identifiers for immune sequencing clone quantification. Germline CDR1 is SEHNR and CDR2 is FQNEAQ (reference sequence). The CDR3 contains 12 residues. MiXCR was run by TCRdb on the PCR reads, yielding one entry per CDR3 protein. The table has about 500,000 distinct CDR3 sequences, about 25% seen once. Ten or more counts support this clonotype. At one end the junction does not follow the germline gene, possibly because of a read error. The specimen was naive CD8+ T cells from blood, with Jurkat cell RNA spiked in. The sample's subset: FACS-sorted CD8+CD4-CCR7+CD45RA+ naive T cells. The receptor comes from a human donor in good health. Some libraries in this study had Jurkat cell RNA spiked in. V and J are TRBV7-9 and TRBJ2-1, with D possibly being TRBD1 or TRBD2 (6 bases each). The CDR3, as DNA: TGTGCCAGCAGCCAGTATTCCCGGGGGCAAGAGTTC. It translates to CASSQYSRGQEF.